The 8 T cell receptor beta chains below come from one sample, sequenced in a study of blood T cell repertoires in COVID-19. Clones were sequenced by immunoSEQ multiplex PCR, and TCRdb holds only the in-frame ones, with some missing. The sample records roughly 100,000 clones, 75% to 90% being singletons. Sequenced material: peripheral blood. The source is a human donor in a cohort sampled during active or convalescent COVID-19.

The chain couples TRBV5-4 to TRBJ2-5, with 12 bases identical to TRBD2. This CDR3 has 15 amino acids. Germline trimming cut 4 bases from V and 5 bases from J; bases unmatched to any gene: 6. Germline assignment: CDR1 SGHNT and CDR2 YYREEE (reference sequence). The CDR3 nucleotides are TGTGCCAGCAGCCCGACTAGCGGGGGTTATGAGACCCAGTACTTC. This translates into CASSPTSGGYETQYF.

This rearrangement joins TRBV13 to TRBJ2-7, with TRBD1 identical over 9 bases. The CDR3 has 14 residues. Germline CDR1 and CDR2: PRHDT and FYEKMQ (reference sequence). Trimming removed 7 bases from V and 6 bases from J; junction bases left unmatched: 10. This CDR3 is CASTGTGRRFEQYF. The CDR3 DNA is TGTGCCAGCACTGGGACAGGGAGGAGATTCGAGCAGTACTTC.

This clone was counted a few times. The V call is TRBV5-1, the J call TRBJ1-1, with no clear D. Trimming removed 4 bases from V and 1 base from J, with 8 bases in between. CDR1 SGHRS and CDR2 YFSETQ come from the germline V gene. This CDR3 is built from 13 residues. CDR3 in DNA: TGCGCCAGCAGCACCGGAGAGAACACTGAAGCTTTCTTT. This gives the protein CASSTGENTEAFF.

The chain links TRBV5-1 to TRBJ2-3; 7 bases fit TRBD2. This CDR3 is 16 amino acids long. Germline loops: CDR1 SGHRS, CDR2 YFSETQ. Trimming removed 4 bases from V and 0 bases from J; junction bases left unmatched: 8. The chain's CDR3 is CASSPLSGASTDTQYF. The CDR3 nucleotides read TGCGCCAGCAGCCCACTGAGCGGGGCCAGCACAGATACGCAGTATTTT.

This chain joins TRBV12-3 or TRBV12-4 and TRBJ1-1, with D possibly being TRBD1 (6 bases). This CDR3 region has 12 residues. V was clipped by 3 bases and J by 10 bases, with 12 bases between them. The CDR3 bases are TGTGCCAGCAGTTTTCAAGTGACAGGAGCTTTCTTT. Translated: CASSFQVTGAFF.

The gene calls are TRBV5-1 and TRBJ2-2; 7 bases are shared with TRBD2. V trimming: 4 bases; J trimming: 7 bases; junction bases outside the gene matches: 10. The germline V gene encodes CDR1 SGHRS and CDR2 YFSETQ. The CDR3 runs 15 residues. The CDR3 DNA follows: TGCGCCAGCAGCCCCCTGGGGGGGGATGGCGGGGAGCTGTTTTTT. Translation: CASSPLGGDGGELFF. Looking up the rest from reference TRBV5-1 and TRBJ2-2 gives the full variable domain: KAGVTQTPRYLIKTRGQQVTLSCSPISGHRSVSWYQQTPGQGLQFLFEYFSETQRNKGNFPGRFSGRQFSNSRSEMNVSTLELGDSALYLCASSPLGGDGGELFFGEGSRLTVL.

The chain joins TRBV29-1 to TRBJ2-5; D might be TRBD2 (6 bases). This CDR3 has 14 residues. The germline V and J ends were trimmed by 4 bases and 5 bases, with 17 bases remaining between them. The germline V gene has CDR1 SQVTM and CDR2 ANQGSEA. Written as DNA, the CDR3 is TGCAGCGTTGCTGAAGCGGGTGATTGGGAGACCCAGTACTTC. This gives the protein CSVAEAGDWETQYF.

This chain uses TRBV18 with TRBJ2-1, with D possibly TRBD2 on 6 matching bases. Looked up from germline, CDR1 is KGHSH and CDR2 is LQKENI. CDR3 length: 16 residues. Trimming cost V 3 bases and J 2 bases, with 14 bases left between them. CDR3 DNA sequence: TGTGCCAGCTCACCCTCCCAGCGGGCGACCTACAATGAGCAGTTCTTC. Its protein is CASSPSQRATYNEQFF.